The 8 T cell receptor beta chains below come from one sample, sequenced in a study of T cell repertoires in cytomegalovirus infection. TCRdb called the reads again in MiXCR, with one record for every CDR3 protein. The profile covers 350,000 to 500,000 distinct CDR3 sequences, with 30% to 40% appearing a single time and roughly an eighth taken by the ten largest. Sequenced: PBMCs. These receptors were collected from a human donor in good health (CMV status not recorded). Some clones in this sample may be carry-over from other donors' samples.

This rearrangement joins TRBV7-9 to TRBJ1-1; the D gene is possibly TRBD1 (6 bases). The V gene lost 5 bases and the J gene lost 4 bases, with 17 bases spanning the gap. CDR3 length: 15 residues. Germline V gene sequence: CDR1 SEHNR, CDR2 FQNEAQ (reference sequence). The CDR3 here is CASSDKQGRATEAFF. The CDR3 nucleotides read TGTGCCAGCAGCGACAAACAGGGTCGGGCCACTGAAGCTTTCTTT.

As concerns this clonotype: A read error may account for a junction end that differs from germline. The chain combines TRBV6-2 or TRBV6-3 with TRBJ2-1, with D hard to call. CDR1 MNHEY and CDR2 SVGEGT come from the germline V gene. This CDR3 has 12 residues. In nucleotides, the CDR3 is TGTTCCAGCAGCCACGGACACAATGAGCAGTTCTTC. This codes for CSSSHGHNEQFF.

The CDR3, as DNA: TGTGCCAGCAGCACCGGGACTAGCGACGCAGATACGCAGTATTTT. This encodes CASSTGTSDADTQYF. This chain joins TRBV27 and TRBJ2-3, with 10 bases lining up with TRBD2. Germline assignment: CDR1 MNHEY and CDR2 SMNVEV (reference sequence). V shed 6 bases and J 4 bases; nucleotides not matched to a gene: 7. The CDR3 is made up of 15 amino acids.

The V and J genes are TRBV6-2 or TRBV6-3 and TRBJ2-2; TRBD1 matches at 8 bases. Losses at the gene ends were 5 bases for V and 5 bases for J; bases not matched to a gene: 7. The length of the CDR3 is 15 residues. The germline CDR1 and CDR2 sequences are MNHEY and SVGEGT. The CDR3 nucleotides are TGTGCCAGCAGTCCGACAGGGGTACGGACCGGGGAGCTGTTTTTT. As protein: CASSPTGVRTGELFF.

This clonotype was observed a few times. The J gene is TRBJ1-3, the V gene TRBV5-6, with no clear D. Trimming stripped 1 base from V and 4 bases from J, with 9 bases between. The CDR3 covers 14 residues. In germline, CDR1 is SGHDT, CDR2 YYEEEE. The CDR3 DNA sequence: TGTGCCAGCAGCTTGATTGTTGGGGGAAACACCATATATTTT. Encoded protein: CASSLIVGGNTIYF.

The table lists this clonotype with many counts. The chain joins TRBV7-8 to TRBJ2-5, with 8 bases lining up with TRBD2. The CDR3 is 15 amino acids. V gave up 5 bases and J gave up 0 bases; unmatched junction bases: 5. Germline-derived CDR1 and CDR2 are SGHVS and FQNEAQ. The DNA of the CDR3 is TGTGCCAGCAGCCCAATAGCGGGGTACCAAGAGACCCAGTACTTC. Amino acid sequence: CASSPIAGYQETQYF. Looking up the rest from reference TRBV7-8 and TRBJ2-5 gives the full variable domain: GAGVSQSPRYKVAKRGQDVALRCDPISGHVSLFWYQQALGQGPEFLTYFQNEAQLDKSGLPSDRFFAERPEGSVSTLKIQRTQQEDSAVYLCASSPIAGYQETQYFGPGTRLLVL.

Concerning this clonotype itself: This clone may be a read error of a much larger clone one base away. This sequence joins TRBV7-2 and TRBJ2-3; 8 bases match TRBD2. Germline CDR1 and CDR2: SGHTA and FQGNSA. The CDR3 is 14 amino acids. The CDR3 DNA reads TGTGCCAGCAGCTCTGGACTAGCTACAGATACGCCGTATTTT. This codes for CASSSGLATDTPYF.

This clonotype has a count of ten or more. The genes are TRBV7-2 and TRBJ2-3, with 7 bases aligning to TRBD2. Germline V CDR1 and CDR2: SGHTA, FQGNSA. With V trimmed by 3 bases and J by 3 bases, 3 bases remained unmatched. The CDR3 runs 14 residues. CDR3 loop: CASSLRRGTDTQYF. CDR3 DNA: TGTGCCAGCAGCTTGAGGCGGGGGACAGATACGCAGTATTTT. The entire variable domain, with the rest obtained from reference TRBV7-2 and TRBJ2-3, is as follows: GAGVSQSPSNKVTEKGKDVELRCDPISGHTALYWYRQSLGQGLEFLIYFQGNSAPDKSGLPSDRFSAERTGGSVSTLTIQRTQQEDSAVYLCASSLRRGTDTQYFGPGTRLTVL.